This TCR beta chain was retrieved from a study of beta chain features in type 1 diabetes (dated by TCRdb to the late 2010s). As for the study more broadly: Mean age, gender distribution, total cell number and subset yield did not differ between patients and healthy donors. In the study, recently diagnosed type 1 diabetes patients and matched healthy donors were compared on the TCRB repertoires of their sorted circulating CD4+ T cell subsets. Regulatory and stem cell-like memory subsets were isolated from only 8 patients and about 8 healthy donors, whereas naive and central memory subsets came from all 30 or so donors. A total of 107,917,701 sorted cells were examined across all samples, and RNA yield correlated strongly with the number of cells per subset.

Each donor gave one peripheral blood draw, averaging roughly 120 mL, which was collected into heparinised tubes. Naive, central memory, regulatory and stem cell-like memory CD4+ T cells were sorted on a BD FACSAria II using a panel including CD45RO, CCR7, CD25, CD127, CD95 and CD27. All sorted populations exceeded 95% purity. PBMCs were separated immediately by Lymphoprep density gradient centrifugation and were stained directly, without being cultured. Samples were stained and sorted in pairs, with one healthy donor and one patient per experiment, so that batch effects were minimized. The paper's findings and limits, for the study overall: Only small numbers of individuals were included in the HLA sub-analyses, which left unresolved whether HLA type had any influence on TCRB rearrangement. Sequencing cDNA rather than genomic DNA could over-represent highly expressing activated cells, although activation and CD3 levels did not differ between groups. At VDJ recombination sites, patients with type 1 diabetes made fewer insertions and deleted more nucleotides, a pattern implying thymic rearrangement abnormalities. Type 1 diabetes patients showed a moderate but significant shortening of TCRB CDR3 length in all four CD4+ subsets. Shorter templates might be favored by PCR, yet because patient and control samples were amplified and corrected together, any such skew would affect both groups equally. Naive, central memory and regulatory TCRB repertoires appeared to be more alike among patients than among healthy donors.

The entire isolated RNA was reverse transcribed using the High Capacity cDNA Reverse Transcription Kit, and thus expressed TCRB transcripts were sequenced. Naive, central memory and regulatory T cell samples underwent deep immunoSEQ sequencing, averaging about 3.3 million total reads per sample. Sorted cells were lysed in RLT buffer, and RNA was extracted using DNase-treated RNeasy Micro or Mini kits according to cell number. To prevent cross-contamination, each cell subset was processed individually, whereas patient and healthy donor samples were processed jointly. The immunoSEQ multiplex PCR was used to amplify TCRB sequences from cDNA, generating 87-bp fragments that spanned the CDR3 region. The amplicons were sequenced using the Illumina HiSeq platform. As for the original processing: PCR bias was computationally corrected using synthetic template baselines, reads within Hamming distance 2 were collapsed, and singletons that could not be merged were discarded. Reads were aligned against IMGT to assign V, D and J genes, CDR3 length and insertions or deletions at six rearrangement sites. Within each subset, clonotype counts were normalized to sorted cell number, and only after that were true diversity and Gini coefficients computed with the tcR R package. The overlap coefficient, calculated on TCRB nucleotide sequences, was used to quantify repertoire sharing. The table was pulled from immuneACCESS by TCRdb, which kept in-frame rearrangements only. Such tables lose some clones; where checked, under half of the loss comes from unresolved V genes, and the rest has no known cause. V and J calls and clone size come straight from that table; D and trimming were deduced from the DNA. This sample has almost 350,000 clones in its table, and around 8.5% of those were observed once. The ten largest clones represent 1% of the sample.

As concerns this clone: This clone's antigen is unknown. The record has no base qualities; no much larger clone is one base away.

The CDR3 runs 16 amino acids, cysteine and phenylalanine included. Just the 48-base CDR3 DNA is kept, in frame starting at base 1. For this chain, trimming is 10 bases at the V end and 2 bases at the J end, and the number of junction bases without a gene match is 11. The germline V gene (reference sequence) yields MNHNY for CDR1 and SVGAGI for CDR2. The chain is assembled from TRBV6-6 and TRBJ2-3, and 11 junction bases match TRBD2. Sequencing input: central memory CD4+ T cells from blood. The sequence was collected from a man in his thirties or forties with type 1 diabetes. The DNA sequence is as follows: TGTGCCATCAACCCGGGACTAGCGGTGAACACAGATACGCAGTATTTT. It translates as CAINPGLAVNTDTQYF.